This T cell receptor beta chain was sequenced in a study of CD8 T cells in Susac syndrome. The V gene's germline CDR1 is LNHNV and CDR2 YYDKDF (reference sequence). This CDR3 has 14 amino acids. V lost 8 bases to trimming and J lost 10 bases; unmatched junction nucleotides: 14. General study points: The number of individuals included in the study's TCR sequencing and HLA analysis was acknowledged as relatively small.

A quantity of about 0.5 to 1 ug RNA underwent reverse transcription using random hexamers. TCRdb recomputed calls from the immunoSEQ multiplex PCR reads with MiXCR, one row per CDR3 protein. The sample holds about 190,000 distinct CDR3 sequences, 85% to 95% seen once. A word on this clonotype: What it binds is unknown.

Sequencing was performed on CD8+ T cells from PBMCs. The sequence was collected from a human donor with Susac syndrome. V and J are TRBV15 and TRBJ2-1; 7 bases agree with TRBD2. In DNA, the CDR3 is TGTGCCACCCTCCCTGGGGCGGGGGAGGTGGAGCAGTTCTTC. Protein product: CATLPGAGEVEQFF.